The clone carrying this TCR beta chain was observed at least ten times. Its specificity is not known. This sample is part of a study of T cells in Graves' hyperthyroidism and ophthalmopathy. Study-wide points: In validation, the model predicted ophthalmopathy. These predictions came a median roughly 7.1 months before onset.

Amplification yielded TCR beta CDR3 regions, with RNA transcripts as the source. Primed by the HTBI set, a first-round RT-PCR was run on the TCR CDR3. TCRdb re-derived calls from the multiplex PCR reads in MiXCR, one entry per CDR3 protein. This repertoire shows a few hundred thousand distinct CDR3 sequences, under 20% found once; its top ten account for 40%. CDR3 length: 13 amino acids. Germline loops: CDR1 SGHVS, CDR2 FQNEAQ. V gave up 5 bases and J gave up 4 bases, with 12 bases separating them. On the basis of clinical symptoms, serum thyroxine and TRAb, thyroid ultrasound and orbital computed tomography, diagnoses were made.

Sequenced: blood. This clonotype was sampled from a man between 18 and 29 years old with Graves' ophthalmopathy. The chain recombines TRBV7-8 with TRBJ2-7; the D gene is possibly TRBD1 (6 bases). The CDR3 bases are TGTGCCAGCAGCCCGGGACATGTATACGAGCAGTACTTC. It encodes CASSPGHVYEQYF.